What follows are 21 T cell receptor beta chains derived from one specimen sequenced in a study of identical twins' blood T cells. TCRdb itself ran the 5' RACE reads through MiXCR, one entry per CDR3 protein. The sample lists hundreds of thousands of distinct CDR3 sequences; 28% were seen once. Source material: PBMCs. The receptors were sampled from a woman aged 18 to 55 in good health.

There are a few counts of this clonotype. DNA for the CDR3: TGCAGCGTAGAGCTTTTAGCCAAAAACATTCAGTACTTC. Its translation is CSVELLAKNIQYF. V gene TRBV29-1 combines with J gene TRBJ2-4; D remains unclear. V dropped 6 bases and J dropped 0 bases, with 9 bases sitting between them. The germline V gene has CDR1 SQVTM and CDR2 ANQGSEA. The CDR3 is 13 amino acids. Full variable domain (missing parts from reference TRBV29-1 and TRBJ2-4): SAVISQKPSRDICQRGTSLTIQCQVDSQVTMMFWYRQQPGQSLTLIATANQGSEATYESGFVIDKFPISRPNLTFSTLTVSNMSPEDSSIYLCSVELLAKNIQYFGAGTRLSVL.

This rearrangement joins TRBV5-1 to TRBJ1-3; 7 bases map to TRBD1. Germline-derived CDR1 and CDR2 are SGHRS and YFSETQ. V was pared by 3 bases and J by 2 bases, with 2 bases of the junction left unmatched. The CDR3 consists of 14 residues. The CDR3 nucleotides are TGCGCCAGCAGCTGGGACAGCCCTGGAAACACCATATATTTT. Translating it yields CASSWDSPGNTIYF.

Notes on this clonotype: A much larger clone differs by one base, so this may be a read error. J is TRBJ2-1 and V is TRBV7-6; D remains unclear. This CDR3 has 11 residues. Germline V gene data show CDR1 as SGHVS and CDR2 as FNYEAQ. CDR3 sequence reads: CSSSSNNEQFF. DNA for the CDR3: TGTTCCAGCAGCTCGAACAATGAGCAGTTCTTC.

This clonotype has just a few counts. The V call is TRBV9, the J call TRBJ1-6; D possibly corresponds to TRBD1 (6 bases). The V gene's germline CDR1 is SGDLS and CDR2 YYNGEE. This CDR3 comprises 16 residues. V dropped 4 bases and J dropped 14 bases, with 25 bases sitting between them. The CDR3 spells CASSPTTQGPEVTLHF. Written as DNA, the CDR3 is TGTGCCAGCAGCCCTACTACACAGGGCCCTGAAGTCACCCTCCACTTT.

The chain has TRBV29-1 and TRBJ2-7; either TRBD1 or TRBD2 may supply D (5 bases each). Per the germline V gene, CDR1 is SQVTM and CDR2 is ANQGSEA. This CDR3 contains 14 residues. V lost 1 base to trimming and J lost 7 bases, with 17 bases between them. CDR3 sequence reads: CSVEGGRTPTEQYF. The CDR3 nucleotides are TGCAGCGTTGAAGGGGGACGGACACCTACGGAGCAGTACTTC.

This clonotype was counted ten times or more. The chain joins TRBV3-1 to TRBJ2-7, with TRBD1 as a possible D gene (5 bases). The CDR3 contains 13 residues. Germline assignment: CDR1 LGHDT and CDR2 YNNKEL (reference sequence). V shed 7 bases and J shed 4 bases, with 14 bases lying between them. The CDR3 DNA sequence: TGTGCCAGCAATAACAGGTCATCGTACGAGCAGTACTTC. Its translation: CASNNRSSYEQYF.

The chain combines TRBV27 with TRBJ1-1, with TRBD1 as a possible D gene (5 bases). This CDR3 region has 14 residues. The V end was cut by 0 bases, the J end by 4 bases, with 9 bases between. CDR1 and CDR2 from the germline V gene are MNHEY and SMNVEV (reference sequence). The CDR3 loop reads CASSLSQGVTEAFF. As DNA, the CDR3 is TGTGCCAGCAGTTTATCGCAGGGCGTCACTGAAGCTTTCTTT.

The chain carries TRBV13 and TRBJ1-2; 8 nucleotides line up with TRBD1. The CDR3 sequence is 16 residues long. Germline trimming cut 1 base from V and 2 bases from J; bases unmatched to any gene: 6. The germline V gene has CDR1 PRHDT and CDR2 FYEKMQ (reference sequence). The DNA of the CDR3 is TGTGCCAGCAGCTTAGACCTGGACAGGGAAAACTATGGCTACACCTTC. Translation: CASSLDLDRENYGYTF.

This clonotype was counted at least ten times. V gene TRBV29-1 combines with J gene TRBJ1-5, with TRBD1 identical over 9 bases. Germline assignment: CDR1 SQVTM and CDR2 ANQGSEA. CDR3 length: 14 amino acids. V gave up 7 bases and J gave up 7 bases; unmatched junction bases: 11. Here the CDR3 DNA reads TGCAGCGCAGAAGCGGGACAGGGTTTCCAGCCCCAGCATTTT. Protein: CSAEAGQGFQPQHF.

This clonotype occurred many times. The chain is built from TRBV29-1 and TRBJ1-1; D not certain. The ends were cut back, 5 bases at V and 1 base at J, with 2 bases in the middle. Germline V gene lookup returns CDR1 SQVTM and CDR2 ANQGSEA. The CDR3 runs to 10 residues. The CDR3 nucleotides are TGCAGCGTTCAGAACACTGAAGCTTTCTTT. Encoded protein: CSVQNTEAFF.

This clonotype showed up just once. This CDR3 reads CSVPSPYGYTF. In DNA, the CDR3 is TGCAGCGTTCCCTCGCCCTATGGCTACACCTTC. This rearrangement joins TRBV29-1 to TRBJ1-2; no reliable D call. The germline gives CDR1 SQVTM, CDR2 ANQGSEA. Trimming left V 5 bases short and J 4 bases short, with 8 bases between. This CDR3 has 11 residues.

The table lists this clonotype with a count of one. The V call is TRBV11-2, the J call TRBJ2-2; D is unclear. This CDR3 comprises 12 residues. V gave up 5 bases and J gave up 8 bases, with 9 bases separating them. The germline V gene encodes CDR1 SGHAT and CDR2 FQNNGV. CDR3 sequence: CASSPIGGELFF. CDR3 nucleotide sequence: TGTGCCAGCAGCCCGATCGGTGGGGAGCTGTTTTTT. Complete variable domain (other parts from reference TRBV11-2 and TRBJ2-2): EAGVAQSPRYKIIEKRQSVAFWCNPISGHATLYWYQQILGQGPKLLIQFQNNGVVDDSQLPKDRFSAERLKGVDSTLKIQPAKLEDSAVYLCASSPIGGELFFGEGSRLTVL.

This clonotype was picked up a small number of times. This chain links TRBV5-1 with TRBJ1-1, with D tentatively TRBD1 (6 bases). V gave up 0 bases and J gave up 1 base, with 13 bases separating them. The germline V gene encodes CDR1 SGHRS and CDR2 YFSETQ. CDR3 length: 16 amino acids. The CDR3 nucleotides are TGCGCCAGCAGCTTGGCCCCCCAGGGACAGAACACTGAAGCTTTCTTT. This encodes CASSLAPQGQNTEAFF.

The rearrangement links TRBV3-1 to TRBJ1-3; D uncertain. The CDR3 length is 15 residues. Germline V gene sequence: CDR1 LGHDT, CDR2 YNNKEL (reference sequence). The germline V and J ends were trimmed by 1 base and 0 bases, with 7 bases remaining between them. The CDR3 nucleotides are TGTGCCAGCAGCCAAGGACCGTACTCTGGAAACACCATATATTTT. This codes for CASSQGPYSGNTIYF.

This clonotype was seen only a few times. The gene calls are TRBV19 and TRBJ1-1; D is unresolved. V lost 2 bases, J lost 3 bases, and 13 bases lay in between. CDR1 and CDR2 from the germline V gene are LNHDA and SQIVND (reference sequence). This CDR3 comprises 15 residues. CDR3 DNA sequence: TGTGCCAGTAGTATATTGGCAGCTAAACACACTGAAGCTTTCTTT. Its translation: CASSILAAKHTEAFF.

The V and J genes are TRBV19 and TRBJ2-2, with unresolved D. Germline V gives CDR1 LNHDA, CDR2 SQIVND (reference sequence). The CDR3 has 14 amino acids. Trimming cost V 1 base and J 6 bases, with 9 bases left between them. CDR3 in DNA: TGTGCCAGTAGTATAGTCTCGGCTTCCGGGGAGCTGTTTTTT. It yields the protein CASSIVSASGELFF.

A word on this clonotype: A read error may account for a junction end that differs from germline. The rearrangement links TRBV27 to TRBJ1-1; TRBD1 aligns across 7 bases. The CDR3 is made up of 15 amino acids. Germline V lookup: CDR1 MNHEY, CDR2 SMNVEV (reference sequence). The CDR3 DNA follows: TGTGTCAGCAGCTTAAAGACAGGGTCGAAAACTGAAGCTTTCTTT. Its protein product is CVSSLKTGSKTEAFF.

The rearrangement uses TRBV20-1 and TRBJ2-1; TRBD2 matches 8 bases. There are 14 residues in the CDR3. V lost 6 bases, J lost 0 bases, and 4 bases stayed unmatched. CDR1 and CDR2 (germline): DFQATT, SNEGSKA (reference sequence). The CDR3 sequence: CSAIAGNSYNEQFF. CDR3 coding DNA: TGCAGTGCAATAGCGGGGAACTCCTACAATGAGCAGTTCTTC.

This chain links TRBV4-1 with TRBJ1-5; unclear D gene. The CDR3 loop spans 15 amino acids. Germline V gives CDR1 MGHRA, CDR2 YSYEKL. With 1 base removed from V and 0 bases from J, the gap between germline ends came to 7 bases. This chain's CDR3 is CASSQVSGSNQPQHF. DNA of the CDR3: TGCGCCAGCAGCCAAGTGAGCGGTAGCAATCAGCCCCAGCATTTT.

This chain connects TRBV5-1 to TRBJ2-5; D unclear. V shed 0 bases and J shed 2 bases, with 14 bases lying between them. CDR3 length: 16 residues. Germline V lookup: CDR1 SGHRS, CDR2 YFSETQ. In nucleotides, the CDR3 is TGCGCCAGCAGCTTGGGGGCCCAAGCGATTCAAGAGACCCAGTACTTC. Encoded protein: CASSLGAQAIQETQYF.

This sequence joins TRBV20-1 and TRBJ1-1; no reliable D call. Germline values: CDR1 DFQATT, CDR2 SNEGSKA (reference sequence). The ends were cut back, 7 bases at V and 0 bases at J, with 12 bases in the middle. The CDR3 contains 13 residues. The CDR3 loop is CSDTRCVNTEAFF. The CDR3 DNA sequence: TGCAGTGATACCCGATGCGTGAACACTGAAGCTTTCTTT.